Sequencing of this TCR beta chain was carried out in a study of T cell repertoires in cytomegalovirus infection. A single count supports this clonotype. Its antigen is undetermined. Germline V CDR1 and CDR2: SGHRS, YFSETQ. This CDR3 spans 16 amino acids. V lost 3 bases and J lost 4, with 19 bases in between. TCRdb re-derived calls from the reads in MiXCR, one entry per CDR3 protein. The top ten hold over 75% of the sample, which has roughly 34,000 distinct CDR3 sequences, about 48% seen once. The clonotype originates from a human donor in good health (CMV status not recorded). Some clones in this sample may be carry-over from other donors' samples. The chain links TRBV5-1 to TRBJ2-5; D is perhaps TRBD1 or TRBD2 (5 bases each). The source material was CD8+ T cells from cultured PBMCs, sampled from culture after CMV antigen stimulation. The CDR3 is CASSSSGTAVRETQYF. The DNA for the CDR3 is TGCGCCAGCAGCTCTTCAGGGACGGCGGTTCGAGAGACCCAGTACTTC.